The source of this TCR beta chain is a study of OX40 agonist ivuxolimab in advanced cancers. Study background: Patients received ivuxolimab, an intravenous treatment, every 2 weeks at 0.01 to 10 mg/kg. Study-wide results and limits: Dosing at 0.1 to 3.0 mg/kg was accompanied by clonal expansion of CD4+ and CD8+ blood T cells by week 6.

The data were produced by immunoSEQ multiplex PCR, yet TCRdb's version contains in-frame clones alone and is incomplete. The sample holds about 68,000 clones, 83% seen once. A remark on this clone: Its antigen is still unknown.

The CDR3 totals 13 residues. The ends were cut back, 1 base at V and 3 bases at J, with 8 bases in the middle. CDR1 and CDR2 from the germline V gene are SGHDT and YYEEEE. This clonotype originated in an adult with an advanced solid tumor such as melanoma, head and neck, liver or kidney cancer. The V gene is TRBV5-6, the J gene TRBJ2-7; D not resolved. The material sequenced was CD4+ or CD8+ T cells sorted from blood, taken in a trial of the OX40 agonist ivuxolimab. The DNA of the CDR3 is TGTGCCAGCAGCTTGTCAGAGCTCTACGAGCAGTACTTC. Residues: CASSLSELYEQYF.